This TCR beta chain was recorded in a study of cytomegalovirus exposure and HLA in healthy donors. The CDR3 runs to 15 residues. Trimming removed 4 bases at V and 0 bases at J, with 13 bases between. Germline loops: CDR1 SGDLS, CDR2 YYNGEE. Details on this clone: What it recognizes is unknown.

Here immunoSEQ multiplex PCR was the method, and the copy in TCRdb shows in-frame clones only, minus some. Seen here are about 150,000 clones, approximately 90% observed once, and the top ten hold around 6%. Overall study results and limits: First-cohort TCR clusters were later found to tend to co-occur in the roughly 120 validation repertoires.

The TCR originated in a woman aged 30 to 39 in good health and CMV-seropositive. The gene calls are TRBV9 and TRBJ2-5, with D perhaps matching TRBD2 (6 bases). Sequences were obtained from PBMCs. CDR3 protein: CASSPTGLNQETQYF. DNA for the CDR3: TGTGCCAGCAGCCCCACGGGACTTAACCAAGAGACCCAGTACTTC.